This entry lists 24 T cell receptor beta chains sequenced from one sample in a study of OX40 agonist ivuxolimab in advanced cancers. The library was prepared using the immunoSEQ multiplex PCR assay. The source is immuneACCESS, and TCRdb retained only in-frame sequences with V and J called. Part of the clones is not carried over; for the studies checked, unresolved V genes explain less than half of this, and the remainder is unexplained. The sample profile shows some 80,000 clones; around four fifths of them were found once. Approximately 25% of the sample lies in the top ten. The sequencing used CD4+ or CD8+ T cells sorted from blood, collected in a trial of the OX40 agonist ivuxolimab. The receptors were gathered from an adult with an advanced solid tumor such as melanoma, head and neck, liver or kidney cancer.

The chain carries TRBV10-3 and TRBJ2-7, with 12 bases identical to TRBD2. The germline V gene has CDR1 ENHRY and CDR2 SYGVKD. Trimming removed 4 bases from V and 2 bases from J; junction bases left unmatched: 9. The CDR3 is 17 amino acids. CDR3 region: CAISGPTSGRTTYEQYF. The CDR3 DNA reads TGTGCCATCAGTGGGCCGACTAGCGGGAGAACGACCTACGAGCAGTACTTC.

The CDR3 reads CSAGPGDTQYF. The CDR3 DNA follows: TGCAGTGCTGGCCCCGGGGATACGCAGTATTTT. The genes are TRBV20-1 and TRBJ2-3, with D hard to call. The germline CDR1 and CDR2 sequences are DFQATT and SNEGSKA (reference sequence). The ends were cut back, 5 bases at V and 6 bases at J, with 9 bases in the middle. The CDR3 has 11 residues.

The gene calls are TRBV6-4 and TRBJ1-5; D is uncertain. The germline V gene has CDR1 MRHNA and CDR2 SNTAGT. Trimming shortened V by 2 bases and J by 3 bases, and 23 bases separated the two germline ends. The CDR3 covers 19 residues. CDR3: CASSDRGNGGSLDNQPQHF. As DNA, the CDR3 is TGTGCCAGCAGTGACCGAGGGAACGGAGGTAGTTTAGACAATCAGCCCCAGCATTTT.

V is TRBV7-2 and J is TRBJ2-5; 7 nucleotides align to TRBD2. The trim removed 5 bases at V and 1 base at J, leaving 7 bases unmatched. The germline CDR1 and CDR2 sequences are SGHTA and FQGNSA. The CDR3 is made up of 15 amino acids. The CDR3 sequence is CASSLGGGAQETQYF. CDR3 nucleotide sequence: TGTGCCAGCAGCCTCGGGGGAGGGGCCCAAGAGACCCAGTACTTC. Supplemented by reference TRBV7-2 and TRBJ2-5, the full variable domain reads GAGVSQSPSNKVTEKGKDVELRCDPISGHTALYWYRQSLGQGLEFLIYFQGNSAPDKSGLPSDRFSAERTGGSVSTLTIQRTQQEDSAVYLCASSLGGGAQETQYFGPGTRLLVL.

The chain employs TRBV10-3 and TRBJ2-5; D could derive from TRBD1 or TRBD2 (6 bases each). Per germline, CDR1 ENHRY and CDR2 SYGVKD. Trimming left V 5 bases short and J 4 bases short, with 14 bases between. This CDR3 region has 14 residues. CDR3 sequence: CAISQQEGGETQYF. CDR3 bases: TGTGCCATCAGTCAACAGGAGGGGGGAGAGACCCAGTACTTC.

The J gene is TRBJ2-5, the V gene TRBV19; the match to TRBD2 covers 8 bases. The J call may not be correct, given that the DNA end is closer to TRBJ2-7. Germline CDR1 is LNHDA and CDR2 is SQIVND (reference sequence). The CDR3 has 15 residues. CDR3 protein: CASRVLAGASYEQYF. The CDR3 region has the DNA TGTGCCAGTAGAGTCCTAGCGGGCGCCTCCTACGAGCAGTACTTC.

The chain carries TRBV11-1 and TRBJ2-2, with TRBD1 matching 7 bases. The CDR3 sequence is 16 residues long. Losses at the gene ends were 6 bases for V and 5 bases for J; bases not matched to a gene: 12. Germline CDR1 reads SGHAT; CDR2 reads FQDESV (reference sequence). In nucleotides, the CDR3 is TGTGCCAGCAGGCCAACAGGGGATGAGGGGACCGGGGAGCTGTTTTTT. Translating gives CASRPTGDEGTGELFF.

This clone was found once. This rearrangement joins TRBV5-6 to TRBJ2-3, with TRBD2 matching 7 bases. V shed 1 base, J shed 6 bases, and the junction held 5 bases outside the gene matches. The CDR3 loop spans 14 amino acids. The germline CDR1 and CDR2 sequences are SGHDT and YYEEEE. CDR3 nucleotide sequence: TGTGCCAGCAGCTTGTGGGAGGGGAGGGATACGCAGTATTTT. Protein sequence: CASSLWEGRDTQYF.

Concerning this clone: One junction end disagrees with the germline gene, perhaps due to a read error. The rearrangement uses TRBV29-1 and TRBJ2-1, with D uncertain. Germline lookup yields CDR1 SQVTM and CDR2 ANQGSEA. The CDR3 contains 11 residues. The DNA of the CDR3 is TGCAGCGTCGAAGATGTCCATGAGCAGTTCTTC. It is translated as CSVEDVHEQFF.

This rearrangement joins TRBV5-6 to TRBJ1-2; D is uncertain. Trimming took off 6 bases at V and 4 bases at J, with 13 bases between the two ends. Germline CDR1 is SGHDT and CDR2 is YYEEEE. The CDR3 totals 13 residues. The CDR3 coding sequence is TGTGCCAGCACCATAGGACGGTTCTATGGCTACACCTTC. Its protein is CASTIGRFYGYTF. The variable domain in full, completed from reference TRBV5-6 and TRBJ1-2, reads DAGVTQSPTHLIKTRGQQVTLRCSPKSGHDTVSWYQQALGQGPQFIFQYYEEEERQRGNFPDRFSGHQFPNYSSELNVNALLLGDSALYLCASTIGRFYGYTFGSGTRLTVV.

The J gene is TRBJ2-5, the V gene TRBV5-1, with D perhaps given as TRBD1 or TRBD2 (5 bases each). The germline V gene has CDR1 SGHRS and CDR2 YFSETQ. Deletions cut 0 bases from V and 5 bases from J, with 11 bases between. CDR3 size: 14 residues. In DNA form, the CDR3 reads TGCGCCAGCAGCTTGGGGGGGTTCGGGGAGACCCAGTACTTC. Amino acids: CASSLGGFGETQYF.

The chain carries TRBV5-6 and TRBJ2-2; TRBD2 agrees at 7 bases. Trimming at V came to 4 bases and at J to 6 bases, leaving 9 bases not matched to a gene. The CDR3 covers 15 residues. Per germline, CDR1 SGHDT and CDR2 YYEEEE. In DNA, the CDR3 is TGTGCCAGCAGCCCGCAGGGACGGGGGGCCGGGGAGCTGTTTTTT. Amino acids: CASSPQGRGAGELFF. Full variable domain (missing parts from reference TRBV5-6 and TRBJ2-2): DAGVTQSPTHLIKTRGQQVTLRCSPKSGHDTVSWYQQALGQGPQFIFQYYEEEERQRGNFPDRFSGHQFPNYSSELNVNALLLGDSALYLCASSPQGRGAGELFFGEGSRLTVL.

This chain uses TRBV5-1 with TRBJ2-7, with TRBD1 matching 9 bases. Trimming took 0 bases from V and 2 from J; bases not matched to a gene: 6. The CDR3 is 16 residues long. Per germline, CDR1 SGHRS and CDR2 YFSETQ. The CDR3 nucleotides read TGCGCCAGCAGCTTGGACTCAGGGACAGGGACCTACGAGCAGTACTTC. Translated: CASSLDSGTGTYEQYF.

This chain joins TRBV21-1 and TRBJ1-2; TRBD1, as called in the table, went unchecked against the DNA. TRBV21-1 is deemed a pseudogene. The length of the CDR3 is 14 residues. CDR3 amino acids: CASLRDKHDYGYTF. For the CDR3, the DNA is TGTGCCAGTCTCCGGGACAAGCATGACTATGGCTACACCTTC.

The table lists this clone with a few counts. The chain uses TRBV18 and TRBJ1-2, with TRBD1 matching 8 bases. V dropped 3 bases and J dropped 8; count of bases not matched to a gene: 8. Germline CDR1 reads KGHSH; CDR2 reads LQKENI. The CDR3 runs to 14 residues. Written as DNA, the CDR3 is TGTGCCAGCTCACCCGGACAGGGAGAGGGAGGCTACACCTTC. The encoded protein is CASSPGQGEGGYTF.

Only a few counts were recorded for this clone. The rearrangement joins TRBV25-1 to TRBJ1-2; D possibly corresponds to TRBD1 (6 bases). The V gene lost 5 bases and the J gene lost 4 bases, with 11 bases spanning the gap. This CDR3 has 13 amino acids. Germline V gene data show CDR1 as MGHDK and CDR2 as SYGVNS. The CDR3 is CASSRQVGYGYTF. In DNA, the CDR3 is TGTGCCAGCAGTAGACAGGTGGGCTATGGCTACACCTTC.

CDR3 sequence: CASSISGQPANYGYTF. CDR3 in DNA: TGTGCCAGTAGTATTTCCGGGCAGCCGGCTAACTATGGCTACACCTTC. The chain carries TRBV19 and TRBJ1-2; D gene unclear. V lost 3 bases, J lost 0 bases, and 14 bases lay in between. Germline loops: CDR1 LNHDA, CDR2 SQIVND (reference sequence). The CDR3 loop spans 16 amino acids.

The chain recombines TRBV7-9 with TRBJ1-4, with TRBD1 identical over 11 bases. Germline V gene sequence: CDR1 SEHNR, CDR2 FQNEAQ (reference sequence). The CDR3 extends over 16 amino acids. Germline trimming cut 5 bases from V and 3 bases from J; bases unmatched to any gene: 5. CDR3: CASSPGQGASNEKLFF. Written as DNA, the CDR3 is TGTGCCAGCAGCCCTGGACAGGGGGCTTCTAATGAAAAACTGTTTTTT.

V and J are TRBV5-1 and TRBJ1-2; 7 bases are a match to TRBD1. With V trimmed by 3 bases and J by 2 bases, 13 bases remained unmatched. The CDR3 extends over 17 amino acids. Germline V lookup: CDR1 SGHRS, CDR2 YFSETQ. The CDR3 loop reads CASSSGQAIISNYGYTF. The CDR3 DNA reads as TGCGCCAGCAGCTCTGGACAGGCCATTATCTCAAACTATGGCTACACCTTC.

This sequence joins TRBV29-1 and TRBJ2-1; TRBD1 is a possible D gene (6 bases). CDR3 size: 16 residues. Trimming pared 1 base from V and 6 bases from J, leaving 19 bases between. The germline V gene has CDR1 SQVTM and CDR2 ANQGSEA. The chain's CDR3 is CSVEGGLAGAPNEQFF. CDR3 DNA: TGCAGCGTTGAAGGGGGGCTAGCAGGGGCCCCCAATGAGCAGTTCTTC.

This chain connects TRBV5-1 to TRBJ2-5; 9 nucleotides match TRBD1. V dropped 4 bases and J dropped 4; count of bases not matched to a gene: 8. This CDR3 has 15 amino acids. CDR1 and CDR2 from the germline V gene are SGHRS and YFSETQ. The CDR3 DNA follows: TGCGCCAGCAGCAGAACACAGGGGGCGGGAGAGACCCAGTACTTC. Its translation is CASSRTQGAGETQYF.

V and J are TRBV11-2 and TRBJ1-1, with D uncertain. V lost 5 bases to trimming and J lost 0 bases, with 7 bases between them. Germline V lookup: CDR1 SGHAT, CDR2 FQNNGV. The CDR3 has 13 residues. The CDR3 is CASSRLMNTEAFF. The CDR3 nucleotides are TGTGCCAGCAGCCGACTCATGAACACTGAAGCTTTCTTT.

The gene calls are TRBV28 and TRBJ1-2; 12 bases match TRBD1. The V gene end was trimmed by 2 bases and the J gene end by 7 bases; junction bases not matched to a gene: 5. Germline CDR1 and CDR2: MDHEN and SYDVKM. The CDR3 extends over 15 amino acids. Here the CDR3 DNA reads TGTGCCAGCAGTTTAGCCGGGACAGGGGGCGTTGGCTACACCTTC. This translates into CASSLAGTGGVGYTF.

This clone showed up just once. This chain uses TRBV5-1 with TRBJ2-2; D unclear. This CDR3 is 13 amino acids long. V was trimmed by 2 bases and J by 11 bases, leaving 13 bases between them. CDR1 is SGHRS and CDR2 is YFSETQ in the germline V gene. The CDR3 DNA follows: TGCGCCAGCAGCTTTTCATCCCCGACTGAGCTGTTTTTT. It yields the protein CASSFSSPTELFF.